The 5 T cell receptor beta chains presented below share a single source sample, sequenced in a study of blood T cell repertoires in COVID-19 (dated by TCRdb to 2019 to 2021). The method behind the library was the immunoSEQ multiplex PCR assay. TCRdb stores this immuneACCESS table with in-frame sequences only. Part of the clones is absent; in the studies checked, under half of the shortfall reflects unresolved V genes, and no reason is known for the rest. This sample is represented by some 150,000 clones; more than 75% of them were singletons. Roughly 3.9% of the sample is held by the ten biggest clonotypes. Sequenced input: peripheral blood. Every receptor here comes from a woman of 80 years or more with acute or convalescent COVID-19.

The chain joins TRBV5-1 to TRBJ1-1; tentative D call: TRBD1 (6 bases). V dropped 4 bases and J dropped 4 bases, with 14 bases sitting between them. The CDR3 totals 14 residues. Germline assignment: CDR1 SGHRS and CDR2 YFSETQ. CDR3 coding DNA: TGCGCCAGCAGCCAGGGGCAAGGAAGCACTGAAGCTTTCTTT. Amino acids: CASSQGQGSTEAFF.

V usage is TRBV28 and J usage is TRBJ1-2; D gene ambiguous. Germline CDR1 is MDHEN and CDR2 is SYDVKM. The CDR3 extends over 12 amino acids. V was shortened by 3 bases and J by 3 bases, with 5 bases between the two germline ends. CDR3 sequence: CASSFQDYGYTF. DNA of the CDR3: TGTGCCAGCAGTTTTCAGGACTATGGCTACACCTTC.

This chain links TRBV11-2 with TRBJ2-1; 10 positions match TRBD2. The CDR3 spans 15 residues. Trimming cost V 5 bases and J 4 bases; bases outside gene matches: 5. The germline gives CDR1 SGHAT, CDR2 FQNNGV. CDR3 protein: CASSILAGIYNEQFF. The CDR3 DNA reads as TGTGCCAGCAGCATACTAGCGGGGATATACAATGAGCAGTTCTTC.

The chain combines TRBV3-1 (or the pseudogene TRBV3-2) with TRBJ2-7, with D unclear. The CDR3 is 14 residues long. Trimming took 0 bases from V and 4 from J, leaving 10 bases between them. CDR1 LGHDT and CDR2 YNNKEL come from the germline V gene (reference sequence). The CDR3 protein is CASSQDLIYYEQYF. CDR3 sequence (DNA): TGTGCCAGCAGCCAAGATCTTATCTATTACGAGCAGTACTTC.

The chain is built from TRBV7-9 and TRBJ1-2, with 7 bases identical to TRBD1. CDR3 size: 15 residues. Germline loops: CDR1 SEHNR, CDR2 FQNEAQ (reference sequence). Losses at the gene ends were 4 bases for V and 5 bases for J; bases not matched to a gene: 10. The CDR3 spells CASSSLRQGRYGYTF. The CDR3 DNA reads TGTGCCAGCAGCTCACTTCGACAGGGTCGGTATGGCTACACCTTC.